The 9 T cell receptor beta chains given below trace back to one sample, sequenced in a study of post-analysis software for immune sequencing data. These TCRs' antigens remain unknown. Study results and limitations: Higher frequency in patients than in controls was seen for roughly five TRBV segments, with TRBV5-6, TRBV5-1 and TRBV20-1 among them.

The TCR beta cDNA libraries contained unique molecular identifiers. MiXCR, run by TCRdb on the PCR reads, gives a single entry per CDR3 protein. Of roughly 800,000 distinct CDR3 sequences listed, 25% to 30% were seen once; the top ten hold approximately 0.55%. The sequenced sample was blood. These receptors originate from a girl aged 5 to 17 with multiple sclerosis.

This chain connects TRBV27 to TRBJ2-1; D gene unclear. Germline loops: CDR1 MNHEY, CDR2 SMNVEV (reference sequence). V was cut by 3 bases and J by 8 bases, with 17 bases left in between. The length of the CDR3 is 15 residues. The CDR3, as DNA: TGTGCCAGCAGTTTGCGCAAATTAATTCTCGATGAGCAGTTCTTC. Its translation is CASSLRKLILDEQFF.

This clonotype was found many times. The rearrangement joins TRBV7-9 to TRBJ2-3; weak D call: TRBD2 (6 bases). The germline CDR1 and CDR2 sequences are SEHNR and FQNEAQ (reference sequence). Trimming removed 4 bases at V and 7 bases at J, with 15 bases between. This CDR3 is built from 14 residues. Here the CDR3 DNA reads TGTGCCAGCAGCTCCCGCGTGGGACTCAATACGCAGTATTTT. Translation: CASSSRVGLNTQYF.

Here the CDR3 reads CSAYPGQGNTEAFF. CDR3 bases: TGCAGTGCTTATCCGGGACAGGGGAACACTGAAGCTTTCTTT. This chain links TRBV20-1 with TRBJ1-1, with 9 bases identical to TRBD1. The V segment lost 5 bases and the J segment 1 base; nucleotides outside the gene matches: 5. CDR3 length: 14 residues. Germline CDR1 DFQATT, CDR2 SNEGSKA (reference sequence).

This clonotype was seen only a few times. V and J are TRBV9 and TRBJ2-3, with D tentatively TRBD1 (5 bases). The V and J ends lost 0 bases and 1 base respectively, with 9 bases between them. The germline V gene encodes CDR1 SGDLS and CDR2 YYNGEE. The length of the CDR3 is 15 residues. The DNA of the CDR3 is TGTGCCAGCAGCGTAGACGGACACGGCACAGATACGCAGTATTTT. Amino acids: CASSVDGHGTDTQYF. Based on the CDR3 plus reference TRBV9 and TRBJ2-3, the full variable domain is DSGVTQTPKHLITATGQRVTLRCSPRSGDLSVYWYQQSLDQGLQFLIQYYNGEERAKGNILERFSAQQFPDLHSELNLSSLELGDSALYFCASSVDGHGTDTQYFGPGTRLTVL.

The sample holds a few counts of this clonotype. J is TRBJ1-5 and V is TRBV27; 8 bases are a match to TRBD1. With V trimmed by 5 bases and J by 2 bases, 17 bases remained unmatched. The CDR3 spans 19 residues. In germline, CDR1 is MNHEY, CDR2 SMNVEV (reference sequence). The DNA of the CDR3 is TGTGCCAGCAGTCTTTCCGGGACAGGTCAAGGTGTAGGCAATCAGCCCCAGCATTTT. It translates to CASSLSGTGQGVGNQPQHF.

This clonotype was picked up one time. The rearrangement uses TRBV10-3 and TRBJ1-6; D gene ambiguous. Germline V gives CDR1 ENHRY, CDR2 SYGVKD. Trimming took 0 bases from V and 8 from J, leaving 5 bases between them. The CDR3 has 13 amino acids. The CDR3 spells CAISESSDSPLHF. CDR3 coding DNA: TGTGCCATCAGTGAGTCTTCAGATTCACCCCTCCACTTT.

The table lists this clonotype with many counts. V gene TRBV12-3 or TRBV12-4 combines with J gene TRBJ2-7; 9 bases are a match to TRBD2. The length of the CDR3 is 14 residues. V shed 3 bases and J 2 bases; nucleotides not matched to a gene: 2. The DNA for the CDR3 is TGTGCCAGCAGTTTCAGGACTAGCGCCTACGAGCAGTACTTC. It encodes CASSFRTSAYEQYF.

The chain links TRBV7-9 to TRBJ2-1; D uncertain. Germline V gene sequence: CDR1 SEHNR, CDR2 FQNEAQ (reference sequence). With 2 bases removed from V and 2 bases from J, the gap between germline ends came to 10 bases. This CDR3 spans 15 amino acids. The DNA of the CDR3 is TGTGCCAGCAGCTTACTCCAGGCCCCCTACAATGAGCAGTTCTTC. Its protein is CASSLLQAPYNEQFF.

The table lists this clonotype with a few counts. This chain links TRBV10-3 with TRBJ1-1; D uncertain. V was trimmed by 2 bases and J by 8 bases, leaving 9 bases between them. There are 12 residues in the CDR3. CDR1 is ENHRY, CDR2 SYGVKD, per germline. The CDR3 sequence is CAISEKEFEAFF. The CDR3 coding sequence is TGTGCCATCAGTGAGAAGGAATTCGAAGCTTTCTTT.